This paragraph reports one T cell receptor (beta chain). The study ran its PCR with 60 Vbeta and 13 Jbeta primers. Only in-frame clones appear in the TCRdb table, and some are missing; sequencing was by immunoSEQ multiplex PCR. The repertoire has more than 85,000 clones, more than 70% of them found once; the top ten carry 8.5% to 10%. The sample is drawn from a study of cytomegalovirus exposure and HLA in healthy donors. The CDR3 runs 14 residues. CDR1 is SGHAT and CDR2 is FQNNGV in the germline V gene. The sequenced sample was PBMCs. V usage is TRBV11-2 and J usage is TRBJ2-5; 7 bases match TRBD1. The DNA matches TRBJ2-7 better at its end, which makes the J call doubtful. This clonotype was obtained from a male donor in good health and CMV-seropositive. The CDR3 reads CASSSDRVAYEQYF. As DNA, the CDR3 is TGTGCCAGCAGCTCTGACAGGGTTGCCTACGAGCAGTACTTC.